Here is one T cell receptor beta chain with its context. Germline CDR1 GTSNPN, CDR2 SVGIG (reference sequence). With 7 bases removed from V and 5 bases from J, the gap between germline ends came to 14 bases. The CDR3 loop spans 13 amino acids. The sample is drawn from a study of blood T cell repertoires in COVID-19. Here immunoSEQ multiplex PCR was the method, and the copy in TCRdb shows in-frame clones only, minus some. The repertoire holds 200,000 to 250,000 clones, approximately 90% seen once, with 2% to 3% in the top ten. Material: peripheral blood. The TCR sequence derives from a man under 40 with COVID-19, enrolled during active disease. This rearrangement joins TRBV30 to TRBJ1-4; tentatively, D is TRBD1 (5 bases). In DNA, the CDR3 is TGTGCCTCCGGGCGGGGGGGGAATGAAAAACTGTTTTTT. It encodes CASGRGGNEKLFF.